These T cell receptor beta chains were read from a single sample in a study of OX40 agonist ivuxolimab in advanced cancers. Clones were sequenced by immunoSEQ multiplex PCR, and TCRdb holds only the in-frame ones, with some missing. Of about 36,000 clones listed, 74% are singletons. This material consisted of CD4+ or CD8+ T cells sorted from blood, taken in a trial of the OX40 agonist ivuxolimab. Receptors were obtained from an adult with an advanced solid tumor such as melanoma, head and neck, liver or kidney cancer. The CDR3 runs from the conserved cysteine through the conserved F or W. D genes are given only for firm matches. Not all rows give a size; the values are once, few, many and, for expanded clones, a class.

DNA	CDR3	D	size	V	J
TGTGCCAGCAGCTTAGATTACTTCGAGCAGTACTTC	CASSLDYFEQYF	.	.	TRBV7-9	TRBJ2-7
TGCGCCAGCAGCCAAGGGAGGGTAGGCTCTGGAAACACCATATATTTT	CASSQGRVGSGNTIYF	.	.	TRBV4-1	TRBJ1-3
TGTGCCAGCAGAGAGGGGGCCTATAATTCACCCCTCCACTTT	CASREGAYNSPLHF	.	.	TRBV6-1	TRBJ1-6
TGCGCCAGCAGCTTGGCCGAATGGGCGTGGAACGAGCAGTACTTC	CASSLAEWAWNEQYF	.	once	TRBV5-1	TRBJ2-7
TGTGCCAGCAGCTTGAGGCGGGATTTAGAGACCCAGTACTTC	CASSLRRDLETQYF	.	.	TRBV5-4	TRBJ2-5
TGTGCCAGCAGCGTAGAAAGGGACGGCTTCTATGGCTACACCTTC	CASSVERDGFYGYTF	.	.	TRBV9	TRBJ1-2
TGTGCCACCAGACTAGCGGGGAACCAAGAGACCCAGTACTTC	CATRLAGNQETQYF	TRBD2	.	TRBV6-1	TRBJ2-5
TGTGCCAGCAGCTTAGTTTCGGGGACAGATACGCAGTATTTT	CASSLVSGTDTQYF	.	.	TRBV7-6	TRBJ2-3
TGCGCCAGCAGCCAGTGGGAGACCCAGTACTTC	CASSQWETQYF	.	.	TRBV4-1	TRBJ2-5
TGCAGCGTTCGGGACAGCCGCTATGGCTACACCTTC	CSVRDSRYGYTF	TRBD1	.	TRBV29-1	TRBJ1-2
TGTGCCTCCCTTCAGGGGAACTCGGCAAAACTGTTTTTT	CASLQGNSAKLFF	.	.	TRBV30	TRBJ1-4
TGTGCCAGTAACCTAGGGACTTATAGCAATCAGCCCCAGCATTTT	CASNLGTYSNQPQHF	.	.	TRBV19	TRBJ1-5
TGTGCCAGCAGCCAGAGGTTCATGGATACGCAGTATTTT	CASSQRFMDTQYF	.	few	TRBV14	TRBJ2-3
TGTGCCAGCAGACCCTCTTTGGGGCGATATGGCTACACCTTC	CASRPSLGRYGYTF	.	.	TRBV6-5	TRBJ1-2
TGTGCCAGCAGCTTCACCGGGAGCGGGGGCTATGGCTACACCTTC	CASSFTGSGGYGYTF	.	.	TRBV7-9	TRBJ1-2
TGTGCCAGCGAGGGGGTGCGCAAGGAGCAGTTCTTC	CASEGVRKEQFF	.	.	TRBV7-9	TRBJ2-1
TGTGCCAGCACTCCGACGGCTCCGAACACTGAAGCTTTCTTT	CASTPTAPNTEAFF	.	.	TRBV2	TRBJ1-1
TGTGCCAGCAGTGTCGGGGGGGCGGGATATTACGAGCAGTTCTTC	CASSVGGAGYYEQFF	TRBD2	.	TRBV6-5	TRBJ2-1
TGTGCCAGCAAAATCCGGCCAGATAGCAATCAGCCCCAGCATTTT	CASKIRPDSNQPQHF	.	medium-sized	TRBV2	TRBJ1-5
TGTGCCATCAGTGAGTTGACCCCAGGGGTGGCCTACAATGAGCAGTTCTTC	CAISELTPGVAYNEQFF	.	.	TRBV10-3	TRBJ2-1
TGCGCCAGTGCGTCTGGACAGGGAGTCGCCGAGCAGTACTTC	CASASGQGVAEQYF	TRBD1	.	TRBV10-2	TRBJ2-7
TGTGCCAGCAGCGTATCCACAGATACGCAGTATTTT	CASSVSTDTQYF	.	.	TRBV9	TRBJ2-3
TGTGCCAGCAGTGAAGTGGGGGGTAATGAAAAACTGTTTTTT	CASSEVGGNEKLFF	.	.	TRBV25-1	TRBJ1-4
TGTGCCACCAGCAGTCCCAACGACAGGTCCTACAATGAGCAGTTCTTC	CATSSPNDRSYNEQFF	.	.	TRBV15	TRBJ2-1
TGTGCCAGCAGTTACAGGGGTAGCAATCAGCCCCAGCATTTT	CASSYRGSNQPQHF	.	few	TRBV6-6	TRBJ1-5
TGTGCCAGCAGCTATGGGGCGGCTAATGAAAAACTGTTTTTT	CASSYGAANEKLFF	.	.	TRBV9	TRBJ1-4
TGTGCCAGCAGTGACCTTTCCGGGACAGAAGCTTTCTTT	CASSDLSGTEAFF	.	.	TRBV6-1	TRBJ1-1
TGTGCCTGGAGGGGACAGGGGAGGACTGAAGCTTTCTTT	CAWRGQGRTEAFF	TRBD1	.	TRBV30	TRBJ1-1
TGTGCCAGCTCCTCGATGTGGAACACAGATACGCAGTATTTT	CASSSMWNTDTQYF	.	.	TRBV7-2	TRBJ2-3
TGTGCCAGCCACCTAAGCGGGGGCGCTGGCTACACCTTC	CASHLSGGAGYTF	.	many	TRBV7-2	TRBJ1-2
TGTGCCAGCAGTTACGAAGGGAGCGGACAGCCCCAGCATTTT	CASSYEGSGQPQHF	.	.	TRBV6-5	TRBJ1-5
TGTGCCAGCAGCCCAACAGGGGGGGACGAGCAGTACTTC	CASSPTGGDEQYF	.	.	TRBV11-3	TRBJ2-7
TGTGCCAGCAGCTCCCCTGGCGGGGCGAACACCGGGGAGCTGTTTTTT	CASSSPGGANTGELFF	.	.	TRBV7-9	TRBJ2-2
TGCGCCAGCACAGCGGGACAGGGCCCCTACGAGCAGTACTTC	CASTAGQGPYEQYF	TRBD1	few	TRBV10-1	TRBJ2-7
TGTGCCAGCAGCCCCGGGATCTCTAACTATGGCTACACCTTC	CASSPGISNYGYTF	.	.	TRBV11-2	TRBJ1-2
TGTGCCTGGATGTGGGGGCCTCTGAACACTGAAGCTTTCTTT	CAWMWGPLNTEAFF	.	.	TRBV30	TRBJ1-1
TGTGCCAGCAGTTTAGTGGACAGGGGCTATGGCTACACCTTC	CASSLVDRGYGYTF	TRBD1	.	TRBV27	TRBJ1-2
TGTGCCATCAGAGATCAAGAGACCCAGTACTTC	CAIRDQETQYF	.	.	TRBV10-3	TRBJ2-5
TGTGCCAGCAGCCATAAGGGCACTGAAGCTTTCTTT	CASSHKGTEAFF	.	few	TRBV11-2	TRBJ1-1
TGTGCCAGCAGCTTAGGGGCGGTAAGGGTGGGGAACACTGAAGCTTTCTTT	CASSLGAVRVGNTEAFF	.	.	TRBV5-6	TRBJ1-1
TGCGCCAGCAGCTCCTATACTAGCGGGGGCTCTTACAATGAGCAGTTCTTC	CASSSYTSGGSYNEQFF	TRBD2	.	TRBV5-1	TRBJ2-1
TGTGCCAGAAACCCGAGATGGGGCCAGGGGAAAGGCCCCGGGGAGCTGTTTTTT	CARNPRWGQGKGPGELFF	.	.	TRBV7-5	TRBJ2-2